The clone carrying this T cell receptor (beta chain) was recorded a few times. The antigen remains undetermined. This entry is derived from a study of T cell responses to AZD1222 COVID-19 vaccine. About the research overall: Second-dose intervals near 4 or 12 weeks were combined.

Whole-study results and caveats: The number of AZD1222 recipients seropositive at baseline was only 5 to 7. After the peak T cell response, and only then, were repertoires sampled. A reported finding is that nearly half of spike-specific TCRs target unmutated variant regions.

V gave up 4 bases and J gave up 5 bases; unmatched junction bases: 12. The CDR3 extends over 15 amino acids. CDR1 and CDR2 from the germline V gene are SGHDT and YYEEEE. Some clones are missing from TCRdb's copy, which holds only in-frame ones; the method was immunoSEQ multiplex PCR. This repertoire shows about 110,000 clones, about four fifths found once; its top ten account for about 4.5%. This specimen was peripheral blood, taken on day 0 of AZD1222 vaccination. The chain joins TRBV5-6 to TRBJ2-7; 7 bases agree with TRBD1. This TCR came from an adult in good health. This CDR3 reads CASSARQGNRNEQYF. Written as DNA, the CDR3 is TGTGCCAGCAGCGCAAGACAGGGAAATAGGAACGAGCAGTACTTC.